A single sample is the source of the 7 T cell receptor beta chains below, sequenced in a study of T-cell memory formation after mild COVID-19. Via MiXCR, TCRdb re-called the 5' RACE reads, giving one row per CDR3 protein. The sample comprises about 410,000 distinct CDR3 sequences, about a quarter of which are singletons, and 13% rests with the top ten. The specimen was PBMCs or a T cell subset sorted from them (not recorded which). All receptors come from an adult woman who had mild COVID-19 (a few samples of this study predate the infection). Cell type and time point are not known.

The rearrangement links TRBV29-1 to TRBJ2-1; maybe TRBD2 (6 bases). Per germline, CDR1 SQVTM and CDR2 ANQGSEA. The germline V and J ends were trimmed by 5 bases and 4 bases, with 18 bases remaining between them. The CDR3 length is 15 residues. In DNA form, the CDR3 reads TGCAGCGTTCAGAAGGTCGGAGGGGAGTACAATGAGCAGTTCTTC. As protein: CSVQKVGGEYNEQFF.

This clonotype appeared a few times. This CDR3 reads CATSREQGTDTQYF. The CDR3 DNA sequence: TGTGCCACCAGCAGAGAGCAGGGAACAGATACGCAGTATTTT. This sequence joins TRBV15 and TRBJ2-3; D perhaps matches TRBD1 (5 bases). V was pared by 0 bases and J by 3 bases, with 7 bases between. Germline V lookup: CDR1 LNHNV, CDR2 YYDKDF (reference sequence). The CDR3 has 14 amino acids.

This clonotype was seen only a few times. This chain connects TRBV9 to TRBJ2-1, with TRBD2 matching 9 bases. The CDR3 sequence is 14 residues long. V lost 3 bases and J lost 5; bases outside the gene matches: 3. Looked up from germline, CDR1 is SGDLS and CDR2 is YYNGEE. Here the CDR3 reads CASSGGLADNEQFF. The CDR3 nucleotides are TGTGCCAGCAGCGGGGGACTAGCAGACAATGAGCAGTTCTTC.

V is TRBV29-1 and J is TRBJ2-1; 7 bases agree with TRBD2. V shed 0 bases and J 2 bases; nucleotides not matched to a gene: 7. Germline-derived CDR1 and CDR2 are SQVTM and ANQGSEA. The CDR3 has 16 residues. The CDR3 here is CSVEDSLAAAYNEQFF. DNA for the CDR3: TGCAGCGTTGAAGATTCTCTAGCGGCCGCCTACAATGAGCAGTTCTTC.

This clonotype was found a few times. The germline gene is not matched at one end of the junction; a read error may be the cause. The CDR3 is CASSLGTSRDF. DNA of the CDR3: TGTGCCAGCAGCTTGGGGACTAGCAGGGACTTC. V usage is TRBV7-9 and J usage is TRBJ2-7, with 9 positions matching TRBD2. CDR1 is SEHNR and CDR2 is FQNEAQ in the germline V gene (reference sequence). The CDR3 is made up of 11 amino acids.

The chain uses TRBV2 and TRBJ2-3; TRBD1 aligns across 9 bases. The CDR3 length is 16 residues. Germline values: CDR1 SNHLY, CDR2 FYNNEI. The J segment lost 2 bases and the V segment lost 6 bases, leaving 9 bases of the junction unmatched. The CDR3 region is CASRDEDRGLTDTQYF. The CDR3 region has the DNA TGTGCCAGCAGGGACGAGGACAGGGGCCTCACAGATACGCAGTATTTT.

The chain recombines TRBV5-1 with TRBJ2-3, with 8 bases matching TRBD1. The length of the CDR3 is 14 residues. Losses at the gene ends were 4 bases for V and 2 bases for J; bases not matched to a gene: 3. In germline, CDR1 is SGHRS, CDR2 YFSETQ. DNA of the CDR3: TGCGCCAGCAGCGTGGACAGGGCCACAGATACGCAGTATTTT. It encodes CASSVDRATDTQYF.